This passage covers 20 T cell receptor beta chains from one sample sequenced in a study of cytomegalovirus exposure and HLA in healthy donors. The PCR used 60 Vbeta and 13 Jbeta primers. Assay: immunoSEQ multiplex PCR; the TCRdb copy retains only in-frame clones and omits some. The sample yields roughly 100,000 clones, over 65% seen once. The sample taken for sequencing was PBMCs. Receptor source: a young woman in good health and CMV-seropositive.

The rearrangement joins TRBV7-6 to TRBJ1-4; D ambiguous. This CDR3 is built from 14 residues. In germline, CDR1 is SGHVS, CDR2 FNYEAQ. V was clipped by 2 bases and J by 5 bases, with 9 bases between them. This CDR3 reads CASSLTGGNEKLFF. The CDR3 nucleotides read TGTGCCAGCAGCTTAACGGGCGGGAATGAAAAACTGTTTTTT.

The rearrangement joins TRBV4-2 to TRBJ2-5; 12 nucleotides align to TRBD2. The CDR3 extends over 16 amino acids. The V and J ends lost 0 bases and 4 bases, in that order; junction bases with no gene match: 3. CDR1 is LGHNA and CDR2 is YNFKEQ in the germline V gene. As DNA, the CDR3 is TGTGCCAGCAGCCAAGATCCTAGCGGGGGGGCAGAGACCCAGTACTTC. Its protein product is CASSQDPSGGAETQYF.

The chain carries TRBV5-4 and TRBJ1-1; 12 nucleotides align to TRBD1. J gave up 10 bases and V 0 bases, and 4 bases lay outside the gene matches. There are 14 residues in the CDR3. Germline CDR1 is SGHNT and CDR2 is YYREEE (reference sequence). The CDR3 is CASSLAGTGGRAFF. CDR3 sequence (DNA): TGTGCCAGCAGCTTGGCCGGGACAGGGGGCCGAGCTTTCTTT. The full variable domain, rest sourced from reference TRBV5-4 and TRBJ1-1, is ETGVTQSPTHLIKTRGQQVTLRCSSQSGHNTVSWYQQALGQGPQFIFQYYREEENGRGNFPPRFSGLQFPNYSSELNVNALELDDSALYLCASSLAGTGGRAFFGQGTRLTVV.

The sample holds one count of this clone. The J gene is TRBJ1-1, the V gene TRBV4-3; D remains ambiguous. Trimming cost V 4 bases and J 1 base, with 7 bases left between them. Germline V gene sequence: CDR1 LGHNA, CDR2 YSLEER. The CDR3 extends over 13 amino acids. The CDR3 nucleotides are TGCGCCAGCAGCCTAGCACGGAACACTGAAGCTTTCTTT. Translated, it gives CASSLARNTEAFF.

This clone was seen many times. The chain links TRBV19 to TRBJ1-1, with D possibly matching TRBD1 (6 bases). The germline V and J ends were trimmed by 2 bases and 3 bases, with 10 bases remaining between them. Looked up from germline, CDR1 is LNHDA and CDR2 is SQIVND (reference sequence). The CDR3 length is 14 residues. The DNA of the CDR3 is TGTGCCAGTAGTATATGGGGGCTGGACACTGAAGCTTTCTTT. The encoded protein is CASSIWGLDTEAFF.

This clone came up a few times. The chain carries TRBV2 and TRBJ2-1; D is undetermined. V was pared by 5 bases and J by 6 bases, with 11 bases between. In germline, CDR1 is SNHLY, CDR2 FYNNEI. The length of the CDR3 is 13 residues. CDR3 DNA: TGTGCCAGCAGTTTCGCGCACTTCAATGAGCAGTTCTTC. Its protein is CASSFAHFNEQFF.

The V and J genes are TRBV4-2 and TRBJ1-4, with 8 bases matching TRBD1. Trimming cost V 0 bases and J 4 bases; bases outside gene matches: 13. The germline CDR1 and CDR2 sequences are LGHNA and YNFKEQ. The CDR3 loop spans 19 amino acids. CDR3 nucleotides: TGTGCCAGCAGCCAAGATCTCGTCGGGCAGGGGGCAGGTAATGAAAAACTGTTTTTT. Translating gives CASSQDLVGQGAGNEKLFF.

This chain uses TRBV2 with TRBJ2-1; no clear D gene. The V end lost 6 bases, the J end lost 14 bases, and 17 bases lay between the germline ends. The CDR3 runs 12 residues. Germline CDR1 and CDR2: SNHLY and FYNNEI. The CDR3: CASRPRGAVEFF. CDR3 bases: TGTGCCAGCAGGCCTAGAGGCGCGGTGGAGTTCTTC.

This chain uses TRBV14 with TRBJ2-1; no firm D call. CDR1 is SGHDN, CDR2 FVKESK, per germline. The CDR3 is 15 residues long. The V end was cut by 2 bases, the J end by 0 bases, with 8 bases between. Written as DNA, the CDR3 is TGTGCCAGCAGCCAACTTGCCTACTCCTACAATGAGCAGTTCTTC. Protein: CASSQLAYSYNEQFF.

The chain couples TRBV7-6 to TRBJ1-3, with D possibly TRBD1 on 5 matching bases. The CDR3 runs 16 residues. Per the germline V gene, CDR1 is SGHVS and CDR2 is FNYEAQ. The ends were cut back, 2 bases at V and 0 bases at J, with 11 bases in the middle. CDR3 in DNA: TGTGCCAGCAGCTTATGGGACTCTTACTCTGGAAACACCATATATTTT. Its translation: CASSLWDSYSGNTIYF.

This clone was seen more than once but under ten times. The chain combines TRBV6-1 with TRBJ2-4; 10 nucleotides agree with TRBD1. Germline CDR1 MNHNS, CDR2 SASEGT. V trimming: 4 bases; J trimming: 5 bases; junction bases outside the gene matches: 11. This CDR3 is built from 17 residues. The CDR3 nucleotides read TGTGCCAGCAGTGCTCACCGGGACAGGGGCCTTCAAAACATTCAGTACTTC. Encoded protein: CASSAHRDRGLQNIQYF.

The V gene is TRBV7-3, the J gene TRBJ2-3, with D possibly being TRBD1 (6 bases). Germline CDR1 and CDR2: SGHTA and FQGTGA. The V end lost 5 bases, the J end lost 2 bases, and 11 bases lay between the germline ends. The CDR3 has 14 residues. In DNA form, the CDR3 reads TGTGCCAGCAGCAAGCAGGGGATCACAGATACGCAGTATTTT. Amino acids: CASSKQGITDTQYF.

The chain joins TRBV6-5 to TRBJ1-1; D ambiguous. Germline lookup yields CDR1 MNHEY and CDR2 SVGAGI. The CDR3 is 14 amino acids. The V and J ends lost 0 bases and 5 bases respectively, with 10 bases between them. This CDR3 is CASSYSPGSTEAFF. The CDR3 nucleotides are TGTGCCAGCAGTTACTCTCCGGGGAGTACTGAAGCTTTCTTT.

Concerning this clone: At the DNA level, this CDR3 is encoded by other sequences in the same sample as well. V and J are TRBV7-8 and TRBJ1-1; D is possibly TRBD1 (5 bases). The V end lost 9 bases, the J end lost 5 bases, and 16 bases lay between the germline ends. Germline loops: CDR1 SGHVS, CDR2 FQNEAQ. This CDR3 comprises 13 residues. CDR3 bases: TGTGCCAGTGCCCTAACAGGCGCGACTGAAGCTTTCTTT. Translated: CASALTGATEAFF. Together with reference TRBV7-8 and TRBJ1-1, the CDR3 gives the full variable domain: GAGVSQSPRYKVAKRGQDVALRCDPISGHVSLFWYQQALGQGPEFLTYFQNEAQLDKSGLPSDRFFAERPEGSVSTLKIQRTQQEDSAVYLCASALTGATEAFFGQGTRLTVV.

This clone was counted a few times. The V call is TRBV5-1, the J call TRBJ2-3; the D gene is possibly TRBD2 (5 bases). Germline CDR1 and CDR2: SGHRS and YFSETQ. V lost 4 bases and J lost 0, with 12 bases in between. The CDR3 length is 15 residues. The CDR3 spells CASSHSGASTDTQYF. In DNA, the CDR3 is TGCGCCAGCAGCCACAGCGGAGCTAGCACAGATACGCAGTATTTT.

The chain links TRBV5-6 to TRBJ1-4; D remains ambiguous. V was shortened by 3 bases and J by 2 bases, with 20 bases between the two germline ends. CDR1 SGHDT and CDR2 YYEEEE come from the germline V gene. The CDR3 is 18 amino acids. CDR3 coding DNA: TGTGCCAGCAGCTCCCTGGAGGGAACCTACACGACTAATGAAAAACTGTTTTTT. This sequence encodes CASSSLEGTYTTNEKLFF.

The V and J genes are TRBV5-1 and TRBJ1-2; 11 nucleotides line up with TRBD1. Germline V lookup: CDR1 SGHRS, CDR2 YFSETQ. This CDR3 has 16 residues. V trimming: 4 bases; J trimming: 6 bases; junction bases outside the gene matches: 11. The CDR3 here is CASSPGQGARGNGYTF. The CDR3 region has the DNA TGCGCCAGCAGCCCCGGACAGGGGGCGCGGGGAAATGGCTACACCTTC.

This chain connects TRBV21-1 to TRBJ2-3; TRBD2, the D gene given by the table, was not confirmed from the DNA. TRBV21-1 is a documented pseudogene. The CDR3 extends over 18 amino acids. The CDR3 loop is CASSKDWVEGTSTDTQYF. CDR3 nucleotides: TGTGCCAGCAGCAAAGATTGGGTGGAAGGGACTAGCACAGATACGCAGTATTTT.

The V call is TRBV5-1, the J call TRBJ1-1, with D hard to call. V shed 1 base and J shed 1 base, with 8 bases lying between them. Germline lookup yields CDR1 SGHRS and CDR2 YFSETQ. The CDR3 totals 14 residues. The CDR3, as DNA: TGCGCCAGCAGCTTGCTGGGCCAGAACACTGAAGCTTTCTTT. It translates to CASSLLGQNTEAFF.

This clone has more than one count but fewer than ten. CDR3 DNA: TGTGCCAGCAGCTTGGTGGGGCAGCTTAGCACAGATACGCAGTATTTT. This gives the protein CASSLVGQLSTDTQYF. This chain joins TRBV5-4 and TRBJ2-3; maybe TRBD1 (5 bases). The length of the CDR3 is 16 residues. V was cut by 0 bases and J by 0 bases, with 11 bases left in between. Germline CDR1 reads SGHNT; CDR2 reads YYREEE (reference sequence).